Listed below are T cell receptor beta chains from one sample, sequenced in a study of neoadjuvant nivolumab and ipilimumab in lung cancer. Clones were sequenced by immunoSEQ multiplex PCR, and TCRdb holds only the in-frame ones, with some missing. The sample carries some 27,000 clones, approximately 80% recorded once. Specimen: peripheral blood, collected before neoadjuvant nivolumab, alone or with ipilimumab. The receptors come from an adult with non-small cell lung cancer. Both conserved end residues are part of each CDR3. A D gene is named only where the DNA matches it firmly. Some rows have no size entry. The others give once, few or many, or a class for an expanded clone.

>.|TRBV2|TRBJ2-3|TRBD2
CASRGLGDTQYF
TGTGCCAGCAGGGGACTAGGGGATACGCAGTATTTT
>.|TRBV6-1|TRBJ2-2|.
CASSLTGPTTGELFF
TGTGCCAGCAGCCTTACGGGACCGACCACCGGGGAGCTGTTTTTT
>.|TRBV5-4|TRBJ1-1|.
CAGSLVGKRVDTEAFF
TGTGCCGGCAGCTTGGTAGGGAAGCGGGTGGACACTGAAGCTTTCTTT
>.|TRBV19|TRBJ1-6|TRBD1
CASDRGNSPLHF
TGTGCCAGCGACAGGGGGAATTCACCCCTCCACTTT
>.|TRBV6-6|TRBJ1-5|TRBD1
CASSFRQGGDQPQHF
TGTGCCAGCAGTTTCCGACAGGGAGGAGATCAGCCCCAGCATTTT
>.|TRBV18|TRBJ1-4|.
CASSKGVEEKLFF
TGTGCCAGCTCAAAAGGGGTTGAGGAAAAACTGTTTTTT
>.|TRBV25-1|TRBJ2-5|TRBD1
CASNPRPGQGKETQYF
TGTGCCAGCAACCCGAGGCCTGGACAGGGCAAAGAGACCCAGTACTTC
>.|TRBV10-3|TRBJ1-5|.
CAISPDKNQPQHF
TGTGCCATCAGTCCGGACAAGAATCAGCCCCAGCATTTT
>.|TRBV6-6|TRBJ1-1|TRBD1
CASRGQGQNTEAFF
TGTGCCAGCAGAGGACAGGGGCAGAACACTGAAGCTTTCTTT
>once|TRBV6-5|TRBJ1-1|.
CASSTPPAEAFF
TGTGCCAGCAGTACCCCGCCGGCTGAAGCTTTCTTT